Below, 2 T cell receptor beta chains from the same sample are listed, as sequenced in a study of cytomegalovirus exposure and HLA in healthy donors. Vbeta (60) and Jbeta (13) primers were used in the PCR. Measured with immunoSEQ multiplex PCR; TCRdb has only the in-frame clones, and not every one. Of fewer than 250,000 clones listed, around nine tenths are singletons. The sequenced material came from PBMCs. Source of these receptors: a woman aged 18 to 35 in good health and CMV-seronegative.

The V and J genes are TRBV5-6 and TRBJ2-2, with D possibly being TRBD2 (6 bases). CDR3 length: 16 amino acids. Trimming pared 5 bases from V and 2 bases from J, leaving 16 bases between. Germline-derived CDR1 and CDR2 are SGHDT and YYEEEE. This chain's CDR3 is CASSPAPGVNTGELFF. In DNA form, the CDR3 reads TGTGCCAGCAGTCCCGCGCCGGGGGTTAACACCGGGGAGCTGTTTTTT. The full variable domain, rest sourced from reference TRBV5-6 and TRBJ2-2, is DAGVTQSPTHLIKTRGQQVTLRCSPKSGHDTVSWYQQALGQGPQFIFQYYEEEERQRGNFPDRFSGHQFPNYSSELNVNALLLGDSALYLCASSPAPGVNTGELFFGEGSRLTVL.

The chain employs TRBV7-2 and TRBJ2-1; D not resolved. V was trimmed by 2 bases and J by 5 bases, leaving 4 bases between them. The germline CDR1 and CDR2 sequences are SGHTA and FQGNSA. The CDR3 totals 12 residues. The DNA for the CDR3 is TGTGCCAGCAGCTTACGAGACAATGAGCAGTTCTTC. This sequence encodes CASSLRDNEQFF.